These 6 T cell receptor beta chains came from one sample sequenced in a study of blood T cells in healthy people across ages (dated by TCRdb to between 2015 and 2016). The method was 5' RACE. The reads were generated on an Illumina HiSeq 2500. A second 7 to 11 cycle PCR used a sample-barcoded 5' primer and a J-beta primer mix. TCRdb cleaned the public reads at Q25 with fastp, built clones with MiXCR and kept in-frame beta chains. Rows are combined by CDR3 protein, so each entry shows the most common genes and DNA. Recorded for this sample are some 1 million distinct CDR3 sequences; under 55% of them occurred a single time. The ten largest clones take up 18% of the sample. The sample taken for sequencing was blood. These receptors were taken from a woman aged 55-70 years in good health.

There are a few counts of this clonotype. The V call is TRBV27, the J call TRBJ2-7; perhaps TRBD2 as D (7 bases). V shed 8 bases and J shed 6 bases, with 23 bases lying between them. The germline V gene has CDR1 MNHEY and CDR2 SMNVEV (reference sequence). This CDR3 comprises 15 residues. CDR3 region: CASGIRGEGVSEQYF. CDR3 sequence (DNA): TGTGCCAGCGGGATTAGGGGGGAGGGAGTTTCCGAGCAGTACTTC.

This clonotype has more than one count but fewer than ten. V usage is TRBV20-1 and J usage is TRBJ2-7, with 8 bases that match TRBD2. Germline V CDR1 and CDR2: DFQATT, SNEGSKA (reference sequence). CDR3 length: 15 residues. The V and J ends lost 0 bases and 4 bases, in that order; junction bases with no gene match: 8. The CDR3 reads CSAREFPGGTYEQYF. Written as DNA, the CDR3 is TGCAGTGCTAGAGAGTTTCCGGGAGGGACATACGAGCAGTACTTC.

A remark on this clonotype: The junction does not match germline at one end; this may be a read error. The V call is TRBV4-1, the J call TRBJ2-1, with 10 bases that match TRBD2. The CDR3 covers 17 residues. Germline assignment: CDR1 MGHRA and CDR2 YSYEKL. For the CDR3, the DNA is TGCGCCAGCAGCCTAAGACGGCCTAGCGGGAGCGACAAGGAGCAGTTCTTC. It is translated as CASSLRRPSGSDKEQFF.

This clonotype has a single count. This chain connects TRBV7-9 to TRBJ1-2; maybe TRBD1 (6 bases). CDR3 length: 12 amino acids. CDR1 is SEHNR and CDR2 is FQNEAQ in the germline V gene (reference sequence). V lost 7 bases to trimming and J lost 7 bases, with 13 bases between them. The CDR3 loop reads CASIGAGAGYTF. Written as DNA, the CDR3 is TGTGCCAGCATTGGGGCGGGGGCTGGCTACACCTTC. The complete variable domain, with remaining parts taken from reference TRBV7-9 and TRBJ1-2, reads DTGVSQNPRHKITKRGQNVTFRCDPISEHNRLYWYRQTLGQGPEFLTYFQNEAQLEKSRLLSDRFSAERPKGSFSTLEIQRTEQGDSAMYLCASIGAGAGYTFGSGTRLTVV.

The chain couples TRBV7-9 to TRBJ2-3; 9 bases are shared with TRBD1. This CDR3 contains 16 residues. With 5 bases clipped from V and 4 bases from J, the junction kept 10 bases outside the gene matches. CDR1 is SEHNR and CDR2 is FQNEAQ in the germline V gene (reference sequence). The CDR3 coding sequence is TGTGCCAGCAGCCCGAGGGACAGGGTCCCTCCAGATACGCAGTATTTT. It is translated as CASSPRDRVPPDTQYF.

The chain employs TRBV27 and TRBJ2-7; 7 nucleotides match TRBD2. The CDR3 length is 15 residues. The germline gives CDR1 MNHEY, CDR2 SMNVEV (reference sequence). V trimming: 5 bases; J trimming: 1 base; junction bases outside the gene matches: 8. The DNA for the CDR3 is TGTGCCAGCAGTCTTGACTGGCGGGAGTCCTACGAGCAGTACTTC. As protein: CASSLDWRESYEQYF.